This TCR beta chain was retrieved from a study of shared clonotypes between healthy human individuals. General observations from the study: The expectation was that sequencing depth would affect clonotype sharing among donors. Naive subsets generally had larger estimated richness than memory subsets.

As originally analysed: Junction-only sequences without quality scores were provided by ImmunoSEQ, so filtering was different. Sequencing used immunoSEQ multiplex PCR; TCRdb keeps in-frame clones, though not all of them. The V and J calls and the clone size are those of that table, but D and trimming were determined from the DNA. The sample has 2 million to 2.5 million clones, around 95% seen once; the top ten hold approximately 0.13%. V dropped 0 bases and J dropped 7; count of bases not matched to a gene: 10. Per germline, CDR1 SGHAT and CDR2 FQNNGV. The CDR3 is made up of 16 amino acids. As to this clone: What it binds is not known.

The chain joins TRBV11-2 to TRBJ2-7, with 9 positions matching TRBD2. Specimen: naive CD4+ T cells sorted from blood. Regarding subset: CD45RA+ positively selected. The receptor was derived from a man younger than 35 in good health. The CDR3 sequence is CASSLDLDRAGGEQYF. The CDR3 nucleotides read TGTGCCAGCAGCTTAGATTTAGACAGGGCGGGAGGGGAGCAGTACTTC.